This T cell receptor beta chain was obtained from a study of identifying expanded T cells in peripheral blood. No infections or other immune events were documented during collection. Using immunoSEQ multiplex PCR, the repertoire was profiled, and TCRdb retains in-frame clones only, with some absent. The sample lists around 120,000 clones; roughly 91% were seen once. Per germline, CDR1 SSHAT and CDR2 FNYEAQ (reference sequence). This CDR3 is 14 amino acids long. V gave up 6 bases and J gave up 0 bases, with 11 bases separating them. This clonotype was sampled from a person aged 18-70 years in good health. Sequencing input: blood. V and J are TRBV7-7 and TRBJ2-5, with D unresolved. The CDR3 spells CASSLDQYQETQYF. DNA for the CDR3: TGTGCCAGCAGTTTGGACCAGTACCAAGAGACCCAGTACTTC.